The rows below give T cell receptor beta chains drawn from one sample of a study of cytomegalovirus exposure and HLA in healthy donors. Sequencing was performed with immunoSEQ multiplex PCR; in TCRdb, only in-frame clones are kept and a portion is missing. The sample carries around 180,000 clones, 70% to 90% recorded once. Specimen: PBMCs. The receptors come from a woman younger than 35 in good health and CMV-seropositive. The CDR3 runs from the conserved cysteine through the conserved F or W. The listing skips clone size in some rows; elsewhere it reads once, few, many or a size class.

V gene: TRBV25-1
J gene: TRBJ2-7
CDR3 length: 13
clone size: once
CDR3 protein: CASRPHNREKQYF

V gene: TRBV5-5
J gene: TRBJ2-1
CDR3 length: 18
clone size: -
CDR3 protein: CASSPPGGGTGLSNEQFF

V gene: TRBV5-6
J gene: TRBJ2-1
CDR3 length: 15
clone size: few
CDR3 protein: CASSRQGLTWNEQFF

V gene: TRBV6-1
J gene: TRBJ1-1
CDR3 length: 13
clone size: -
CDR3 protein: CASSPPMNTEAFF

V gene: TRBV7-3
J gene: TRBJ2-1
CDR3 length: 14
clone size: -
CDR3 protein: CASSYGGGENEQFF

V gene: TRBV4-3
J gene: TRBJ2-1
CDR3 length: 16
clone size: -
CDR3 protein: CASSQDSGQGVDEQFF

V gene: TRBV25-1
J gene: TRBJ1-2
CDR3 length: 13
clone size: few
CDR3 protein: CASSFREGDGYTF

V gene: TRBV27
J gene: TRBJ1-1
CDR3 length: 13
clone size: -
CDR3 protein: CASRGHLNTEAFF

V gene: TRBV27
J gene: TRBJ1-5
CDR3 length: 15
clone size: -
CDR3 protein: CASSAHPSLNQPQHF

V gene: TRBV7-8
J gene: TRBJ1-1
CDR3 length: 14
clone size: -
CDR3 protein: CASSLYRGDTEAFF

V gene: TRBV19
J gene: TRBJ1-1
CDR3 length: 14
clone size: -
CDR3 protein: CASLMGHRNTEAFF

V gene: TRBV7-2
J gene: TRBJ1-2
CDR3 length: 16
clone size: few
CDR3 protein: CASSLARGRGDYGYTF

V gene: TRBV11-2
J gene: TRBJ2-7
CDR3 length: 16
clone size: -
CDR3 protein: CASSSYPGHLSYEQYF

V gene: TRBV9
J gene: TRBJ2-5
CDR3 length: 18
clone size: -
CDR3 protein: CASSERLAGGSQQETQYF

V gene: TRBV10-3
J gene: TRBJ2-1
CDR3 length: 15
clone size: -
CDR3 protein: CAISEFTGGSGEQFF

V gene: TRBV27
J gene: TRBJ2-5
CDR3 length: 15
clone size: -
CDR3 protein: CASSPSGGAGETQYF

V gene: TRBV5-1
J gene: TRBJ1-1
CDR3 length: 16
clone size: -
CDR3 protein: CASSLGTGERSPEAFF

V gene: TRBV5-6
J gene: TRBJ2-2
CDR3 length: 17
clone size: -
CDR3 protein: CASSPGWGGANTGELFF

V gene: TRBV27
J gene: TRBJ1-2
CDR3 length: 15
clone size: -
CDR3 protein: CASSSYTGTGYGYTF

V gene: TRBV5-1
J gene: TRBJ1-1
CDR3 length: 14
clone size: -
CDR3 protein: CASSFGQGGTEAFF

V gene: TRBV5-1
J gene: TRBJ2-1
CDR3 length: 13
clone size: -
CDR3 protein: CASRGGTYNEQFF

V gene: TRBV15
J gene: -
CDR3 length: 13
clone size: -
CDR3 protein: CATSSLGALEQYF

V gene: TRBV11-1
J gene: TRBJ1-2
CDR3 length: 14
clone size: -
CDR3 protein: CASSLRGSLYGYTF

V gene: TRBV2
J gene: TRBJ2-7
CDR3 length: 12
clone size: -
CDR3 protein: CASRGTVYEQYF

V gene: TRBV21-1
J gene: TRBJ2-5
CDR3 length: 15
clone size: -
CDR3 protein: CASSKTGVNQETQYF

V gene: TRBV9
J gene: TRBJ2-6
CDR3 length: 19
clone size: -
CDR3 protein: CASSVTSGNIFSGANVLTF

V gene: TRBV2
J gene: TRBJ2-3
CDR3 length: 17
clone size: -
CDR3 protein: CASRAPGTGVFTDTQYF

V gene: TRBV2
J gene: TRBJ1-2
CDR3 length: 13
clone size: -
CDR3 protein: CASSEGRVKGYTF

V gene: TRBV20-1
J gene: TRBJ1-4
CDR3 length: 11
clone size: -
CDR3 protein: CSIRDNEKLFF

V gene: TRBV5-4
J gene: TRBJ2-5
CDR3 length: 15
clone size: -
CDR3 protein: CASSFTGGHQETQYF

V gene: TRBV11-3
J gene: TRBJ1-1
CDR3 length: 14
clone size: -
CDR3 protein: CASSFGIPNTEAFF

V gene: TRBV6-1
J gene: TRBJ1-5
CDR3 length: 15
clone size: -
CDR3 protein: CASRRTVGGNQPQHF

V gene: TRBV7-9
J gene: TRBJ1-2
CDR3 length: 14
clone size: few
CDR3 protein: CASSGSGGWNGYTF

V gene: TRBV29-1
J gene: TRBJ2-1
CDR3 length: 14
clone size: -
CDR3 protein: CSVEGGGVYNEQFF

V gene: TRBV7-2
J gene: TRBJ2-5
CDR3 length: 16
clone size: -
CDR3 protein: CASSPPGLATGETQYF

V gene: TRBV6-5
J gene: TRBJ2-1
CDR3 length: 14
clone size: once
CDR3 protein: CASSYGGRHNEQFF

V gene: TRBV30
J gene: TRBJ1-4
CDR3 length: 13
clone size: -
CDR3 protein: CALRLLAEEKLFF

V gene: TRBV21-1
J gene: TRBJ1-2
CDR3 length: 20
clone size: once
CDR3 protein: CASSSRRSTIETGANYGYTF

V gene: TRBV6-4
J gene: TRBJ1-1
CDR3 length: 14
clone size: -
CDR3 protein: CASSRQGADTEAFF

V gene: TRBV7-8
J gene: TRBJ2-5
CDR3 length: 14
clone size: -
CDR3 protein: CASSAYRGKETQYF

V gene: TRBV18
J gene: TRBJ2-7
CDR3 length: 14
clone size: once
CDR3 protein: CASSPNTDSYEQYF

V gene: TRBV28
J gene: TRBJ1-2
CDR3 length: 16
clone size: -
CDR3 protein: CASSLPPGQYNYGYTF

V gene: TRBV2
J gene: TRBJ1-5
CDR3 length: 14
clone size: -
CDR3 protein: CASSAGYSNQPQHF

V gene: TRBV29-1
J gene: TRBJ1-1
CDR3 length: 14
clone size: -
CDR3 protein: CSVWDRGLNTEAFF

V gene: TRBV19
J gene: TRBJ1-2
CDR3 length: 19
clone size: once
CDR3 protein: CASSMRPQGWGQNISGYTF

V gene: TRBV7-2
J gene: TRBJ2-6
CDR3 length: 16
clone size: few
CDR3 protein: CASSSTGRSGANVLTF

V gene: TRBV7-2
J gene: TRBJ1-4
CDR3 length: 14
clone size: -
CDR3 protein: CASSLTGAGQKLFF

V gene: TRBV19
J gene: TRBJ1-2
CDR3 length: 13
clone size: -
CDR3 protein: CASTKGQGSSDTF

V gene: TRBV4-1
J gene: TRBJ2-5
CDR3 length: 15
clone size: -
CDR3 protein: CASSQDSTVQETQYF

V gene: TRBV5-1
J gene: TRBJ2-1
CDR3 length: 15
clone size: few
CDR3 protein: CASNQLAGGLNEQFF

V gene: TRBV11-2
J gene: TRBJ1-6
CDR3 length: 13
clone size: -
CDR3 protein: CASSSTGNSPLHF

V gene: TRBV5-4
J gene: TRBJ1-1
CDR3 length: 15
clone size: -
CDR3 protein: CASSHIPDRNTEAFF

V gene: TRBV5-1
J gene: TRBJ2-7
CDR3 length: 15
clone size: -
CDR3 protein: CASSSVAGQTYEQYF